The clone carrying this T cell receptor beta chain is a singleton in its sample. The antigen is not known. This may arise from a read error, as a much more abundant clone is one base away. This record belongs to a study of T-cell reconstitution after alpha-beta-depleted transplantation in children. Germline V gene sequence: CDR1 LGHNA, CDR2 YSLEER. CDR3 size: 14 residues. A library of TCRbeta sequences, prepared with unique molecular identifiers, was generated. TCRdb analysed the PCR reads with MiXCR anew, one entry per CDR3 protein. The table records fewer than 350,000 distinct CDR3 sequences, about 9.4% of them present only once. Study observations and caveats: From surviving recipient T cells and thymic progenitors came the high day-60 TCRbeta diversity observed in some patients. Reported findings indicate that, about two months after transplant, alpha-beta T cells came from several hundred expanded clones, which were derived from non-depleted graft cells. The main origin of T-cell counts and diversity one year after transplant was newly produced T cells.

The source is a boy under three years old with acute myeloid leukemia, due to receive a stem cell transplant. Sequences were derived from PBMCs, sampled before TCRalphabeta/CD19-depleted stem cell transplant. This sequence joins TRBV4-3 and TRBJ2-3, with D possibly TRBD1 on 5 matching bases. Written as DNA, the CDR3 is TGCGCCAGCTGCCAAGATGGGGCCCCCGGTACGCAGTATTTT. Its protein is CASCQDGAPGTQYF.